A single sample is the source of the 25 T cell receptor beta chains below, sequenced in a study of blood T cell repertoires in COVID-19. Method: immunoSEQ multiplex PCR; TCRdb's copy keeps in-frame clones and lacks some. The data contain 300,000 to 450,000 clones, over 75% of them singletons. Sequencing was performed on PBMCs or T cells enriched from blood (not recorded which). These receptors came from a man between 40 and 49 years old in a cohort exposed to, infected with or recovered from COVID-19 (not recorded which).

CDR3 nucleotide sequence: TGTGCCAGCAGCCAACTCGGGAGAACGGACGAGCAGTACTTC. It encodes CASSQLGRTDEQYF. This chain uses TRBV4-2 with TRBJ2-7, with TRBD2 as a possible D gene (6 bases). Between the trimmed V and J ends, which lost 2 bases and 5 bases, there was a span of 13 bases. CDR1 and CDR2 (germline): LGHNA, YNFKEQ. CDR3 size: 14 residues.

The CDR3 loop is CASSLGTPGDTQYF. Here the CDR3 DNA reads TGCGCCAGCAGCTTGGGGACACCCGGGGATACGCAGTATTTT. The rearrangement links TRBV5-1 to TRBJ2-3; perhaps TRBD1 as D (5 bases). The germline V gene has CDR1 SGHRS and CDR2 YFSETQ. CDR3 length equals 14 residues. Trimming removed 0 bases at V and 6 bases at J, with 11 bases between.

The chain combines TRBV29-1 with TRBJ1-1, with 9 bases fitting TRBD1. V trimming: 4 bases; J trimming: 5 bases; junction bases outside the gene matches: 5. CDR1 and CDR2 (germline): SQVTM, ANQGSEA. This CDR3 spans 13 amino acids. The CDR3 DNA reads TGCAGCGTTGCGGGACAGGGTACTACTGAAGCTTTCTTT. This codes for CSVAGQGTTEAFF.

The V call is TRBV30, the J call TRBJ2-7, with TRBD2 matching 10 bases. This CDR3 contains 16 residues. Trimming took 1 base from V and 3 from J; bases not matched to a gene: 9. Germline V CDR1 and CDR2: GTSNPN, SVGIG (reference sequence). CDR3 coding DNA: TGTGCCTGGAGTGCGTCGGCTAGCGGGAGTTACTACGAGCAGTACTTC. Residues: CAWSASASGSYYEQYF.

This chain's CDR3 is CASSPGQGIYGYTF. For the CDR3, the DNA is TGTGCCAGCAGCCCCGGACAGGGTATCTATGGCTACACCTTC. V gene TRBV7-2 combines with J gene TRBJ1-2; TRBD1 aligns across 8 bases. The germline CDR1 and CDR2 sequences are SGHTA and FQGNSA. This CDR3 spans 14 amino acids. The V gene end was trimmed by 5 bases and the J gene end by 4 bases; junction bases not matched to a gene: 6.

The rearrangement links TRBV19 to TRBJ2-2; 11 nucleotides match TRBD2. This CDR3 contains 17 residues. Germline V lookup: CDR1 LNHDA, CDR2 SQIVND (reference sequence). Trimming at V came to 9 bases and at J to 6 bases, leaving 15 bases not matched to a gene. The CDR3 DNA is TGTGCCAGCCGTAGGGGCTTAGCGGGAGGGCCCGCCGGGGAGCTGTTTTTT. It codes for CASRRGLAGGPAGELFF.

V usage is TRBV5-1 and J usage is TRBJ2-5, with 8 positions matching TRBD1. With V trimmed by 0 bases and J by 5 bases, 9 bases remained unmatched. CDR3 length: 16 residues. Germline V gives CDR1 SGHRS, CDR2 YFSETQ. The CDR3 nucleotides read TGCGCCAGCAGCTTGGGTTTCGACAGGGGTCGGGAGACCCAGTACTTC. Residues: CASSLGFDRGRETQYF.

The V gene is TRBV30, the J gene TRBJ2-1; 7 bases agree with TRBD2. The CDR3 has 15 residues. V gave up 1 base and J gave up 3 bases; unmatched junction bases: 6. Germline CDR1 is GTSNPN and CDR2 is SVGIG (reference sequence). CDR3 coding DNA: TGTGCCTGGAGTGCTAAGCGGGGATTCTACAATGAGCAGTTCTTC. Its protein product is CAWSAKRGFYNEQFF.

The V call is TRBV6-5, the J call TRBJ1-2, with D perhaps TRBD1 (6 bases). The CDR3 contains 14 residues. The germline gives CDR1 MNHEY, CDR2 SVGAGI. V lost 4 bases and J lost 8, with 17 bases in between. Written as DNA, the CDR3 is TGTGCCAGCAGTTTACAGGGTCCATCGAAAGGCTACACCTTC. Protein sequence: CASSLQGPSKGYTF.

This clone has a single count. The chain joins TRBV6-5 to TRBJ2-1; possibly TRBD1 for D (5 bases). The CDR3 extends over 16 amino acids. Per germline, CDR1 MNHEY and CDR2 SVGAGI. The germline V and J ends were trimmed by 0 bases and 3 bases, with 12 bases remaining between them. The CDR3 DNA reads as TGTGCCAGCAGTTACTCGAAACAGGCTCGCTACAATGAGCAGTTCTTC. Encoded protein: CASSYSKQARYNEQFF.

The chain joins TRBV2 to TRBJ2-7; TRBD2 agrees at 7 bases. V lost 4 bases and J lost 2; bases outside the gene matches: 8. The V gene's germline CDR1 is SNHLY and CDR2 FYNNEI. The length of the CDR3 is 15 residues. CDR3 nucleotide sequence: TGTGCCAGCAGTGTGGATAGCGGGCCAACCTACGAGCAGTACTTC. As protein: CASSVDSGPTYEQYF.

With regard to this clone: Other DNA sequences within the sample encode an identical CDR3. This sequence joins TRBV30 and TRBJ1-3; possibly TRBD1 for D (5 bases). This CDR3 contains 13 residues. Germline CDR1 and CDR2: GTSNPN and SVGIG (reference sequence). Trimming removed 2 bases from V and 0 bases from J, with 5 bases in between. In nucleotides, the CDR3 is TGTGCCTGGAGTAGGGGCTCTGGAAACACCATATATTTT. It specifies CAWSRGSGNTIYF.

The J gene is TRBJ1-2, the V gene TRBV7-2, with D maybe TRBD1 (5 bases). Trimming shortened V by 7 bases and J by 4 bases, and 19 bases separated the two germline ends. The CDR3 is made up of 15 amino acids. CDR1 is SGHTA, CDR2 FQGNSA, per germline. CDR3 nucleotide sequence: TGTGCCAGCACCGAGTACCAGGGCCGGCCCTATGGCTACACCTTC. Protein: CASTEYQGRPYGYTF.

The V gene is TRBV5-4, the J gene TRBJ1-4; D is undetermined. The germline V gene has CDR1 SGHNT and CDR2 YYREEE (reference sequence). This CDR3 comprises 13 residues. V lost 7 bases to trimming and J lost 0 bases, with 7 bases between them. The CDR3 is CASADATNEKLFF. CDR3 in DNA: TGTGCCAGCGCAGATGCAACTAATGAAAAACTGTTTTTT.

This chain joins TRBV7-9 and TRBJ1-2, with D possibly matching TRBD1 (6 bases). The V and J ends lost 0 bases and 4 bases respectively, with 9 bases between them. This CDR3 is built from 14 residues. Germline V gene sequence: CDR1 SEHNR, CDR2 FQNEAQ (reference sequence). The CDR3 protein is CASSLAPDSYGYTF. In DNA form, the CDR3 reads TGTGCCAGCAGCTTAGCGCCGGACAGCTATGGCTACACCTTC.

The CDR3 sequence is CASSQDPWGREGEKLFF. CDR3 nucleotides: TGTGCCAGCAGCCAAGATCCGTGGGGCAGGGAGGGGGAAAAACTGTTTTTT. The chain links TRBV14 to TRBJ1-4; D may be TRBD1 (5 bases). This CDR3 spans 17 amino acids. From germline, CDR1 is SGHDN and CDR2 FVKESK. V was cut by 0 bases and J by 8 bases, with 19 bases left in between.

The chain has TRBV9 and TRBJ1-3; no definite D call. V gave up 0 bases and J gave up 2 bases, with 3 bases separating them. The CDR3 contains 13 residues. Germline CDR1 SGDLS, CDR2 YYNGEE. The CDR3 DNA sequence: TGTGCCAGCAGCGTAGTCGCTGGAAACACCATATATTTT. Protein: CASSVVAGNTIYF.

The rearrangement joins TRBV12-5 to TRBJ1-2, with a tentative D call TRBD1 (6 bases). V lost 0 bases and J 1 base, leaving 18 bases between the germline ends. Germline assignment: CDR1 LGHNT and CDR2 FRNRAP. The length of the CDR3 is 18 residues. This CDR3 reads CASGLVRVPGTSNYGYTF. The CDR3 nucleotides read TGTGCTAGTGGTTTGGTACGAGTTCCGGGGACAAGTAACTATGGCTACACCTTC.

This clone showed up just once. The chain uses TRBV2 and TRBJ1-1; maybe TRBD1 (5 bases). CDR1 is SNHLY, CDR2 FYNNEI, per germline. With 4 bases removed from V and 4 bases from J, the gap between germline ends came to 10 bases. The CDR3 contains 13 residues. This CDR3 reads CASSVTGGTEAFF. CDR3 sequence (DNA): TGTGCCAGCAGTGTTACGGGGGGCACTGAAGCTTTCTTT.

V usage is TRBV27 and J usage is TRBJ1-6; no definite D call. The V and J ends lost 5 bases and 0 bases respectively, with 14 bases between them. Germline V gene sequence: CDR1 MNHEY, CDR2 SMNVEV (reference sequence). This CDR3 has 17 residues. Written as DNA, the CDR3 is TGTGCCAGCAGTCTCAGCGGCGGGAACTCCTATAATTCACCCCTCCACTTT. It specifies CASSLSGGNSYNSPLHF.

On this clone itself: Other DNA sequences within the sample encode an identical CDR3. The chain combines TRBV9 with TRBJ1-5; tentative D call: TRBD1 (6 bases). Trimming took off 0 bases at V and 4 bases at J, with 8 bases between the two ends. Germline CDR1 and CDR2: SGDLS and YYNGEE. The CDR3 contains 14 residues. The CDR3 loop is CASSVEGGNQPQHF. CDR3 DNA sequence: TGTGCCAGCAGCGTAGAGGGGGGGAATCAGCCCCAGCATTTT.

The V gene is TRBV18, the J gene TRBJ2-3, with D perhaps TRBD2 (5 bases). The CDR3 has 18 amino acids. The ends were cut back, 6 bases at V and 0 bases at J, with 22 bases in the middle. Germline assignment: CDR1 KGHSH and CDR2 LQKENI. CDR3 amino acids: CASSPWASSKVSTDTQYF. The CDR3 bases are TGTGCCAGCTCCCCGTGGGCTAGCTCCAAAGTGAGCACAGATACGCAGTATTTT.

This chain connects TRBV7-2 to TRBJ1-5; TRBD1 might be the D (6 bases). V dropped 1 base and J dropped 2 bases, with 15 bases sitting between them. The germline V gene has CDR1 SGHTA and CDR2 FQGNSA. The CDR3 runs 17 residues. The CDR3 protein is CASSLDGGRNGNQPQHF. CDR3 nucleotides: TGTGCCAGCAGCTTAGATGGGGGCAGGAACGGCAATCAGCCCCAGCATTTT.

The rearrangement uses TRBV10-3 and TRBJ2-1; D is ambiguous. V was trimmed by 3 bases and J by 1 base, leaving 7 bases between them. From germline, CDR1 is ENHRY and CDR2 SYGVKD. This CDR3 has 14 amino acids. The CDR3 DNA reads TGTGCCATCAGTGACCCGGGTTCCTACAATGAGCAGTTCTTC. Its translation: CAISDPGSYNEQFF.

V gene TRBV6-5 combines with J gene TRBJ1-4; 10 bases fit TRBD1. This CDR3 has 15 residues. The trim removed 2 bases at V and 6 bases at J, leaving 3 bases unmatched. Per germline, CDR1 MNHEY and CDR2 SVGAGI. DNA for the CDR3: TGTGCCAGCAGTTACCGAGGGACAGGGGATGAAAAACTGTTTTTT. This gives the protein CASSYRGTGDEKLFF.